A selection of T cell receptor beta chains follows, all from one sample in a study of spatial heterogeneity in lung cancer. MiXCR, applied by TCRdb to the 5' RACE reads, yields one record per CDR3 protein. The sample consists of tens of thousands of distinct CDR3 sequences, 12% of them appearing once. The sequences come from PBMCs, collected at surgery. These receptor sequences come from a male donor with early-stage non-small cell lung cancer. Both conserved end residues are part of each CDR3. The order of the fields is D gene, J gene, clone size, V gene, CDR3 protein, CDR3 DNA. A D gene is named only where the DNA matches it firmly. Clone size appears in some rows only: once, few, many, or a class for an expanded clone.

>.|TRBJ2-3|few|TRBV27
CASSPRKEWGMGNTDTQYF
TGTGCCAGCAGTCCCCGGAAGGAATGGGGCATGGGGAACACAGATACGCAGTATTTT
>TRBD1|TRBJ2-4|many|TRBV29-1
CSARDRSTKNIQYF
TGCAGCGCTAGGGACAGGTCGACCAAAAACATTCAGTACTTC
>TRBD2|TRBJ2-1|.|TRBV7-8
CASSSLAGAHNEQFF
TGTGCCAGCAGCTCTCTAGCGGGGGCCCACAATGAGCAGTTCTTC
>TRBD2|TRBJ2-1|.|TRBV7-9
CASSWSGSRNEQFF
TGTGCCAGCAGCTGGAGCGGGAGTCGTAATGAGCAGTTCTTC
>TRBD1|TRBJ1-1|few|TRBV12-3/TRBV12-4
CASSTTGGSEAFF
TGTGCCAGCAGCACTACAGGGGGCTCTGAAGCTTTCTTT
>TRBD1|TRBJ1-6|many|TRBV27
CASSFSNRGAGNSPLHF
TGTGCCAGCAGTTTTTCAAACAGGGGGGCCGGGAATTCACCCCTCCACTTT
>.|TRBJ2-1|.|TRBV5-1
CASRKIQQNNEQFF
TGCGCCAGCCGCAAGATACAGCAAAACAATGAGCAGTTCTTC
>.|TRBJ2-2|.|TRBV5-1
CASSKGTGPNTGELFF
TGCGCCAGCAGCAAAGGGACGGGACCGAACACCGGGGAGCTGTTTTTT
>.|TRBJ2-3|.|TRBV5-1
CASSLFEDTQYF
TGCGCCAGCAGCTTATTCGAGGATACGCAGTATTTT
>.|TRBJ1-5|few|TRBV14
CASSQLGEDQPQHF
TGTGCCAGCAGCCAACTTGGAGAAGATCAGCCCCAGCATTTT
>.|TRBJ2-2|many|TRBV5-5
CASSLARTGNTGELFF
TGTGCCAGCAGCTTGGCCAGGACGGGAAACACCGGGGAGCTGTTTTTT
>.|TRBJ2-7|.|TRBV7-9
CASSSRDRGYEQYF
TGTGCCAGCAGCTCCCGGGACCGAGGCTACGAGCAGTACTTC
>.|TRBJ2-3|.|TRBV28
CASRTLITDTQYF
TGTGCCAGCCGAACCCTGATCACAGATACGCAGTATTTT
>.|TRBJ2-5|.|TRBV27
CASSSIAAPETQYF
TGTGCCAGCAGTTCAATCGCCGCCCCGGAGACCCAGTACTTC
>.|TRBJ1-5|.|TRBV28
CASSSHSGMSNQPQHF
TGTGCCAGCAGTTCCCATTCCGGGATGAGCAATCAGCCCCAGCATTTT
>.|TRBJ2-7|many|TRBV6-2/TRBV6-3
CASSYDSSSYEQYF
TGTGCCAGCAGTTATGACTCAAGCTCCTACGAGCAGTACTTC
>.|TRBJ1-2|.|TRBV12-3/TRBV12-4
CASRGTNYGYTF
TGTGCCAGCCGGGGGACTAACTATGGCTACACCTTC
>.|TRBJ2-5|.|TRBV7-8
CASSLGQETQYF
TGTGCCAGCAGCTTAGGGCAAGAGACCCAGTACTTC
>TRBD1|TRBJ1-4|.|TRBV4-1
CASSQRTGVDYEKLFF
TGCGCCAGCAGCCAAAGGACAGGGGTTGATTACGAAAAACTGTTTTTT
>.|TRBJ2-2|.|TRBV19
CASSVLPGTPAGELFF
TGTGCCAGTAGTGTTCTTCCCGGGACCCCGGCCGGGGAGCTGTTTTTT
>.|TRBJ2-3|.|TRBV24-1
CATGSGASDTQYF
TGTGCCACCGGGAGTGGGGCGTCGGATACGCAGTATTTT
>.|TRBJ1-1|few|TRBV19
CASSGSRGSNTEAFF
TGTGCCAGTAGTGGCAGTCGTGGGTCGAACACTGAAGCTTTCTTT
>TRBD1|TRBJ2-4|.|TRBV7-9
CASSPGQGFDIQYF
TGTGCCAGCAGCCCGGGACAGGGGTTTGACATTCAGTACTTC
>TRBD2|TRBJ2-1|few|TRBV20-1
CSAARSSGGYNEQFF
TGCAGCGCTGCTAGGTCTAGCGGAGGGTACAATGAGCAGTTCTTC
>.|TRBJ2-6|.|TRBV5-5
CASSFGNGANVLTF
TGTGCCAGCAGCTTCGGCAATGGGGCCAACGTCCTGACTTTC
>.|TRBJ2-4|.|TRBV5-1
CASSPDTPDKNIQYF
TGCGCCAGCAGCCCGGACACACCGGACAAAAACATTCAGTACTTC
>.|TRBJ2-1|.|TRBV6-2/TRBV6-3
CASSYLKSGEQFF
TGTGCCAGCAGTTACCTCAAATCGGGTGAGCAGTTCTTC
>.|TRBJ2-3|few|TRBV20-1
CSATPMDHTDTQYF
TGCAGTGCTACCCCCATGGACCACACAGATACGCAGTATTTT
>TRBD2|TRBJ2-7|many|TRBV7-2
CASSLGAGSYEQYF
TGTGCCAGCAGCTTAGGAGCGGGGAGCTACGAGCAGTACTTC
>TRBD2|TRBJ2-3|few|TRBV29-1
CSVFAGGAPDTQYF
TGCAGCGTTTTTGCGGGAGGGGCCCCAGATACGCAGTATTTT
>.|TRBJ2-3|many|TRBV28
CASSQSGDTQYF
TGTGCCAGCAGCCAAAGCGGGGATACGCAGTATTTT
>.|TRBJ1-5|few|TRBV10-3
CAISESGGGQPQHF
TGTGCCATCAGTGAGTCGGGAGGGGGGCAGCCCCAGCATTTT
>.|TRBJ1-1|many|TRBV28
CASSPPGLGLMNTEAFF
TGTGCCAGCAGTCCCCCGGGACTTGGGCTCATGAACACTGAAGCTTTCTTT
>TRBD2|TRBJ2-5|.|TRBV10-3
CAISGGLAYQETQYF
TGTGCCATCAGTGGGGGACTAGCGTACCAAGAGACCCAGTACTTC
>.|TRBJ2-5|few|TRBV12-3/TRBV12-4
CATGQGIGETQYF
TGTGCCACCGGTCAGGGTATTGGGGAGACCCAGTACTTC
>.|TRBJ1-2|.|TRBV29-1
CSVEEGGGYGYTF
TGCAGCGTTGAAGAGGGAGGGGGCTATGGCTACACCTTC
>.|TRBJ1-2|.|TRBV10-3
CAISTVGEHTF
TGTGCCATCAGCACGGTAGGGGAGCACACCTTC
>.|TRBJ2-1|.|TRBV20-1
CSARDSPKTIDNEQFF
TGCAGTGCTAGAGATAGTCCGAAGACGATCGACAATGAGCAGTTCTTC
>.|TRBJ2-3|many|TRBV7-9
CASSLGPGTQYF
TGTGCCAGCAGCTTAGGTCCGGGTACGCAGTATTTT
>TRBD2|TRBJ2-1|few|TRBV7-2
CASSITSGTLLKGQFF
TGTGCCAGCAGCATAACTAGCGGGACCCTACTTAAGGGGCAGTTCTTC
>.|TRBJ2-5|few|TRBV10-3
CAISGGYQETQYF
TGTGCCATCAGTGGCGGGTACCAAGAGACCCAGTACTTC
>.|TRBJ2-5|few|TRBV7-2
CASSFAGWETQYF
TGTGCCAGCAGCTTCGCGGGGTGGGAGACCCAGTACTTC
>TRBD2|TRBJ2-1|.|TRBV7-8
CASSLPGGYNEQFF
TGTGCCAGCAGCTTACCGGGGGGGTACAATGAGCAGTTCTTC
>.|TRBJ1-4|many|TRBV20-1
CSARDQRQDNEKLFF
TGCAGTGCTAGAGATCAACGCCAGGATAATGAAAAACTGTTTTTT
>.|TRBJ2-5|few|TRBV28
CASSRGALETQYF
TGTGCCAGCAGTCGGGGGGCCCTGGAGACCCAGTACTTC
>.|TRBJ2-1|.|TRBV30
CAWSVQSTLAGEQFF
TGTGCCTGGAGTGTACAATCGACACTAGCTGGTGAGCAGTTCTTC